The source of this T cell receptor beta chain is a study of T cell changes during pregnancy in multiple sclerosis. Germline-derived CDR1 and CDR2 are MNHNY and SVGAGI (reference sequence). V was clipped by 0 bases and J by 3 bases, with 9 bases between them. The CDR3 length is 15 residues. The method was immunoSEQ multiplex PCR; TCRdb's version includes in-frame clones alone and lacks a portion of them. The sample lists around 57,000 clones, about nine tenths seen once, with 1% to 1.5% in the top ten. The chain combines TRBV6-6 with TRBJ1-5, with D maybe TRBD1 (5 bases). This receptor was identified in a female donor with multiple sclerosis, enrolled in a pregnancy study. Sequencing used peripheral blood, obtained in the second trimester of pregnancy. The CDR3 DNA reads TGTGCCAGCAGTTACTCGGCAGGGCCCAATCAGCCCCAGCATTTT. Encoded protein: CASSYSAGPNQPQHF.